The T cell receptor (beta chain) under discussion was sequenced for a study of identifying expanded T cells in peripheral blood. Profiled with immunoSEQ multiplex PCR; TCRdb holds only in-frame clones, not every one. The sample lists approximately 110,000 clones; 75% to 90% were seen once. No infections or other immune events were documented during collection. Points on this clone: Its antigen is currently unknown.

Regarding the study as a whole: Differentially abundant clones: about 1.2 between replicates, 16.4 at roughly 15 days, under 25 at four. Across healthy donors, higher total template counts meant significantly greater approximately 2-week count variance.

This TCR came from a person aged 18 to 69 in good health. Input material: blood.

In DNA, the CDR3 is TGTGCCAGTAGTACTCTGGATGGCGAGACCCAGTACTTC. Its protein product is CASSTLDGETQYF. V gene TRBV19 combines with J gene TRBJ2-5; D is unclear. Trimming took 4 bases from V and 5 from J, leaving 11 bases between them. Germline lookup yields CDR1 LNHDA and CDR2 SQIVND (reference sequence). This CDR3 has 13 amino acids.